These 28 T cell receptor beta chains came from one sample sequenced in a study of T cells in Graves' hyperthyroidism and ophthalmopathy. RNA transcripts yielded amplified TCR beta CDR3 regions. HTBI primers were employed in a first-round RT-PCR of the TCR CDR3. TCRdb reanalysed the multiplex PCR reads using MiXCR and keeps one entry per CDR3 protein. This table has about 690,000 distinct CDR3 sequences, roughly 17% appearing once. The specimen was blood. These TCRs come from a man aged 50 or older with Graves' hyperthyroidism.

The rearrangement joins TRBV20-1 to TRBJ2-5; 13 bases agree with TRBD2. V gave up 5 bases and J gave up 11 bases; unmatched junction bases: 2. CDR3 length: 11 residues. CDR1 and CDR2 (germline): DFQATT, SNEGSKA (reference sequence). This chain's CDR3 is CSAGLAGVQYF. The CDR3 coding sequence is TGCAGTGCTGGACTAGCGGGAGTTCAGTACTTC.

This clonotype was seen a few times. The chain recombines TRBV6-1 with TRBJ2-7; possible D gene TRBD1, 7 bases. Trimming took 5 bases from V and 5 from J, leaving 19 bases between them. The CDR3 totals 15 residues. Germline CDR1 and CDR2: MNHNS and SASEGT. Here the CDR3 reads CASSQSILRGDEQYF. The CDR3 DNA follows: TGTGCCAGCAGTCAATCAATCCTCAGGGGGGACGAGCAGTACTTC.

The table lists this clonotype with a few counts. The chain uses TRBV27 and TRBJ1-5, with D possibly TRBD1 on 5 matching bases. The V gene's germline CDR1 is MNHEY and CDR2 SMNVEV (reference sequence). The CDR3 contains 15 residues. Trimming took 0 bases from V and 6 from J, leaving 12 bases between them. CDR3 amino acids: CASSLSPGMGQPQHF. The CDR3 DNA follows: TGTGCCAGCAGTTTATCTCCAGGGATGGGTCAGCCCCAGCATTTT.

This clonotype was counted ten times or more. The CDR3 nucleotides are TGCGCCAGCAGCCAGGGGACAGGGAGGGTTGGCTACACCTTC. Protein: CASSQGTGRVGYTF. The genes are TRBV4-1 and TRBJ1-2; 9 positions agree with TRBD1. Germline lookup yields CDR1 MGHRA and CDR2 YSYEKL. The V segment lost 3 bases and the J segment 7 bases; nucleotides outside the gene matches: 6. The CDR3 sequence is 14 residues long.

The rearrangement links TRBV11-2 to TRBJ2-7, with D uncertain. V was cut by 5 bases and J by 7 bases, with 12 bases left in between. The CDR3 length is 12 residues. In germline, CDR1 is SGHAT, CDR2 FQNNGV. The CDR3 protein is CASSPPIGEQYF. CDR3 nucleotide sequence: TGTGCCAGCAGCCCCCCCATCGGGGAGCAGTACTTC. The full variable domain, in which reference TRBV11-2 and TRBJ2-7 provide the parts outside the CDR3, is EAGVAQSPRYKIIEKRQSVAFWCNPISGHATLYWYQQILGQGPKLLIQFQNNGVVDDSQLPKDRFSAERLKGVDSTLKIQPAKLEDSAVYLCASSPPIGEQYFGPGTRLTVT.

This clonotype was seen a few times. A read error may produce the germline difference seen at one junction end. This chain joins TRBV27 and TRBJ2-1; 11 bases match TRBD2. The CDR3 is 15 amino acids. Germline lookup yields CDR1 MNHEY and CDR2 SMNVEV (reference sequence). The CDR3 bases are TGTGCCAACAGTTTAGCGGGAGGGCCTAGCTATGAGCAGTTCTTC. Translated, it gives CANSLAGGPSYEQFF.

This clonotype was detected a few times. The chain joins TRBV6-2 or TRBV6-3 to TRBJ2-1; 10 bases are shared with TRBD2. Losses at the gene ends were 5 bases for V and 6 bases for J; bases not matched to a gene: 10. There are 16 residues in the CDR3. CDR1 is MNHEY and CDR2 is SVGEGT in the germline V gene. This chain's CDR3 is CASSPPSGRALNEQFF. In DNA form, the CDR3 reads TGTGCCAGCAGTCCTCCGAGCGGGAGGGCCCTCAATGAGCAGTTCTTC.

This clonotype was observed at least ten times. The chain combines TRBV2 with TRBJ1-1; the D is unclear. Looked up from germline, CDR1 is SNHLY and CDR2 is FYNNEI. This CDR3 has 16 amino acids. Trimming stripped 4 bases from V and 1 base from J, with 16 bases between. The CDR3: CASSGGSLEPNTEAFF. The CDR3 DNA follows: TGTGCCAGCAGTGGGGGTTCTCTGGAGCCGAACACTGAAGCTTTCTTT. Full variable domain (missing parts from reference TRBV2 and TRBJ1-1): EPEVTQTPSHQVTQMGQEVILRCVPISNHLYFYWYRQILGQKVEFLVSFYNNEISEKSEIFDDQFSVERPDGSNFTLKIRSTKLEDSAMYFCASSGGSLEPNTEAFFGQGTRLTVV.

DNA of the CDR3: TGCGCCAGCAGCTCGACTAGCGGGTCGAGCTCCTACAATGAGCAGTTCTTC. This gives the protein CASSSTSGSSSYNEQFF. The J gene is TRBJ2-1, the V gene TRBV5-1; 10 bases fit TRBD2. J gave up 0 bases and V 3 bases, and 6 bases lay outside the gene matches. Germline V gene data show CDR1 as SGHRS and CDR2 as YFSETQ. The CDR3 has 17 amino acids.

This clonotype has more than one count but fewer than ten. The chain carries TRBV3-1 and TRBJ1-5; D uncertain. Germline lookup yields CDR1 LGHDT and CDR2 YNNKEL (reference sequence). The CDR3 covers 14 residues. Trimming pared 4 bases from V and 1 base from J, leaving 8 bases between. This CDR3 is CASSLSLSNQPQHF. The CDR3 nucleotides are TGTGCCAGCAGCCTATCACTAAGCAATCAGCCCCAGCATTTT.

This rearrangement joins TRBV10-3 to TRBJ2-3, with a weak D call TRBD2 (6 bases). V lost 8 bases to trimming and J lost 4 bases, with 16 bases between them. Germline CDR1 ENHRY, CDR2 SYGVKD. The CDR3 consists of 14 residues. The CDR3 region has the DNA TGTGCCATCGTAGACGGGAGTAACTCAGATACGCAGTATTTT. This translates into CAIVDGSNSDTQYF.

This clonotype was counted ten times or more. The chain has TRBV12-3 or TRBV12-4 and TRBJ2-7; D is unresolved. This CDR3 is 12 amino acids long. The germline V and J ends were trimmed by 1 base and 3 bases, with 4 bases remaining between them. In DNA, the CDR3 is TGTGCCAGCAGTTTAGACCACTACGAGCAGTACTTC. Translation gives CASSLDHYEQYF.

The table lists this clonotype with many counts. V gene TRBV30 combines with J gene TRBJ2-1; D could derive from TRBD1 or TRBD2 (6 bases each). Trimming stripped 3 bases from V and 3 bases from J, with 15 bases between. This CDR3 is 15 amino acids long. CDR1 GTSNPN and CDR2 SVGIG come from the germline V gene (reference sequence). CDR3: CAWSAGAGFYNEQFF. DNA of the CDR3: TGTGCCTGGAGCGCAGGGGCGGGATTCTACAATGAGCAGTTCTTC.

The table lists this clonotype with a few counts. J is TRBJ1-1 and V is TRBV19; unclear D gene. The CDR3 extends over 15 amino acids. Germline V gene sequence: CDR1 LNHDA, CDR2 SQIVND (reference sequence). With 3 bases removed from V and 7 bases from J, the gap between germline ends came to 18 bases. This CDR3 reads CASSMASWGPVEAFF. DNA for the CDR3: TGTGCCAGTAGTATGGCAAGCTGGGGTCCTGTTGAAGCTTTCTTT.

This clonotype was counted between two and nine times. The rearrangement links TRBV11-1 to TRBJ2-3; 9 bases line up with TRBD1. The CDR3 has 15 residues. CDR1 and CDR2 (germline): SGHAT, FQDESV (reference sequence). The CDR3 loop reads CATNSDRGRSDTQYF. The CDR3 region has the DNA TGTGCGACAAACTCGGACAGGGGCCGGTCTGATACGCAGTATTTT.

This chain connects TRBV3-1 to TRBJ2-7, with a tentative D call TRBD1 (6 bases). Germline assignment: CDR1 LGHDT and CDR2 YNNKEL (reference sequence). The CDR3 totals 15 residues. V lost 0 bases to trimming and J lost 3 bases, with 12 bases between them. The DNA for the CDR3 is TGTGCCAGCAGCCAAGAGGTTGGGACATACTACGAGCAGTACTTC. Its protein product is CASSQEVGTYYEQYF.

This clonotype has just a few counts. The chain combines TRBV12-3 or TRBV12-4 with TRBJ2-1, with 7 bases aligning to TRBD2. The CDR3 length is 15 residues. Trimming at V came to 5 bases and at J to 6 bases, leaving 10 bases not matched to a gene. The chain's CDR3 is CASSRLAATANEQFF. The CDR3 DNA is TGTGCCAGCAGTCGGCTAGCGGCAACCGCCAATGAGCAGTTCTTC.

Concerning this clonotype itself: Given a much more abundant clone one base away, this may be a read error. A read error is likely, as this CDR3 ends without the conserved phenylalanine or tryptophan. The CDR3 DNA follows: TGTGCCAGCGGAGGGTCCGCCTACGAGCAGTACTTG. Protein product: CASGGSAYEQYL. The chain carries TRBV27 and TRBJ2-7, with D possibly matching TRBD2 (6 bases). Trimming removed 8 bases at V and 2 bases at J, with 10 bases between. Germline assignment: CDR1 MNHEY and CDR2 SMNVEV (reference sequence). The CDR3 consists of 12 residues.

This chain links TRBV28 with TRBJ1-4; D may be TRBD1 (6 bases). The CDR3 totals 14 residues. The germline V gene encodes CDR1 MDHEN and CDR2 SYDVKM. V gave up 8 bases and J gave up 5 bases, with 15 bases separating them. The CDR3 spells CASSNPQGNEKLFF. The CDR3 region has the DNA TGTGCCAGCTCCAACCCCCAGGGGAATGAAAAACTGTTTTTT.

J is TRBJ2-5 and V is TRBV7-6; weak D call: TRBD1 (5 bases). The germline V and J ends were trimmed by 1 base and 5 bases, with 17 bases remaining between them. Germline V gene sequence: CDR1 SGHVS, CDR2 FNYEAQ. CDR3 size: 16 residues. The DNA of the CDR3 is TGTGCCAGCAGCTTAGACCAGGGCGCCACCGGGGAGACCCAGTACTTC. It yields the protein CASSLDQGATGETQYF.

The chain's CDR3 is CSAREVSYGYTF. CDR3 sequence (DNA): TGCAGTGCTAGAGAAGTTTCCTATGGCTACACCTTC. This chain uses TRBV20-1 with TRBJ1-2; D unresolved. The CDR3 is 12 amino acids. Trimming pared 0 bases from V and 4 bases from J, leaving 6 bases between. CDR1 and CDR2 from the germline V gene are DFQATT and SNEGSKA (reference sequence).

This clonotype was recorded many times. This chain connects TRBV27 to TRBJ2-7; unclear D gene. V lost 5 bases, J lost 4 bases, and 21 bases lay in between. This CDR3 has 16 amino acids. In germline, CDR1 is MNHEY, CDR2 SMNVEV (reference sequence). CDR3 protein: CASSADGAMTLYEQYF. In DNA, the CDR3 is TGTGCCAGCAGTGCGGACGGAGCGATGACCTTATACGAGCAGTACTTC.

The rearrangement joins TRBV9 to TRBJ2-1, with D possibly being TRBD2 (6 bases). The V end lost 1 base, the J end lost 6 bases, and 11 bases lay between the germline ends. Germline CDR1 SGDLS, CDR2 YYNGEE. The CDR3 is 14 residues long. The CDR3 DNA is TGTGCCAGCAGCGTACGGGTGGGGGGCAATGAGCAGTTCTTC. As protein: CASSVRVGGNEQFF.

J is TRBJ2-6 and V is TRBV10-3, with a weak D call TRBD1 (6 bases). The germline V and J ends were trimmed by 8 bases and 0 bases, with 17 bases remaining between them. This CDR3 region has 17 residues. Germline CDR1 is ENHRY and CDR2 is SYGVKD. CDR3 sequence (DNA): TGTGCCATCCGGGACAACCCTTTTCGCTCTGGGGCCAACGTCCTGACTTTC. Its protein product is CAIRDNPFRSGANVLTF.

As to this clonotype: Relative to the germline gene, one junction end is altered; a read error may explain this. The chain uses TRBV12-3 or TRBV12-4 and TRBJ2-1, with D maybe TRBD1 (6 bases). The CDR3 has 12 amino acids. CDR3 sequence reads: CASSFRGNERFF. CDR3 nucleotide sequence: TGTGCCAGCAGTTTCAGGGGCAATGAGCGGTTCTTC.

This clonotype was picked up many times. The chain uses TRBV28 and TRBJ2-7; no definite D call. The V gene lost 1 base and the J gene lost 2 bases, with 15 bases spanning the gap. This CDR3 has 16 residues. Germline CDR1 and CDR2: MDHEN and SYDVKM. The CDR3 reads CASSLYSIGRTYEQYF. CDR3 in DNA: TGTGCCAGCAGTTTATATAGTATTGGCCGTACCTACGAGCAGTACTTC.

The CDR3 DNA reads TGTGCCAGCAGCGAGAGACTAGCTCTGTCCTACGAGCAGTACTTC. Translating gives CASSERLALSYEQYF. This chain joins TRBV14 and TRBJ2-7; 7 positions agree with TRBD2. The germline gives CDR1 SGHDN, CDR2 FVKESK. V lost 5 bases to trimming and J lost 1 base; unmatched junction nucleotides: 8. This CDR3 is 15 amino acids long. The variable domain in full, completed from reference TRBV14 and TRBJ2-7, reads EAGVTQFPSHSVIEKGQTVTLRCDPISGHDNLYWYRRVMGKEIKFLLHFVKESKQDESGMPNNRFLAERTGGTYSTLKVQPAELEDSGVYFCASSERLALSYEQYFGPGTRLTVT.

Ten or more counts support this clonotype. The chain joins TRBV28 to TRBJ2-2; a possible D gene is TRBD2 (6 bases). The CDR3 spans 17 residues. CDR1 and CDR2 from the germline V gene are MDHEN and SYDVKM. V lost 5 bases and J 0 bases, leaving 16 bases between the germline ends. CDR3 residues: CASSNPGANANTGELFF. DNA of the CDR3: TGTGCCAGCAGTAATCCGGGAGCCAATGCGAACACCGGGGAGCTGTTTTTT.